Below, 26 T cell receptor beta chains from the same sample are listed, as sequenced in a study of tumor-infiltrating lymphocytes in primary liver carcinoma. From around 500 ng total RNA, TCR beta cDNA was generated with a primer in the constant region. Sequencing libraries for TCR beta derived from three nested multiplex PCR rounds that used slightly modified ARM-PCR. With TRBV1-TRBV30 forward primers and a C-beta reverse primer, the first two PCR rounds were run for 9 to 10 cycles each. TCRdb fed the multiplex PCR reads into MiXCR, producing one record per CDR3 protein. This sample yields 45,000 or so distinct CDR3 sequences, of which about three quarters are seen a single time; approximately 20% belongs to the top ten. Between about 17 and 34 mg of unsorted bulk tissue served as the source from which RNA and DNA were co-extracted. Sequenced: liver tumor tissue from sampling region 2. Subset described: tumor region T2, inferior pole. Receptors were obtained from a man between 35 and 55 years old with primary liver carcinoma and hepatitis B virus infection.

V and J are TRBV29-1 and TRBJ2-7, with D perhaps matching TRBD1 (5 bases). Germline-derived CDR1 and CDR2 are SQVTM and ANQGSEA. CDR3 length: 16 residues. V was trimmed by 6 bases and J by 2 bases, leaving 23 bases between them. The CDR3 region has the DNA TGCAGCGTCATGACATCTGGGGCCCGAACTCCCTACGAGCAGTACTTC. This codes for CSVMTSGARTPYEQYF.

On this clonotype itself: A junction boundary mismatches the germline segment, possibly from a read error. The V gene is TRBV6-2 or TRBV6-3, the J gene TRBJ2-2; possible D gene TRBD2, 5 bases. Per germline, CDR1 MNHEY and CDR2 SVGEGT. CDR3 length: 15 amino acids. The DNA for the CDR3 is TGTGCCTGCAGTTACACCGGGGTCACATACGGGGAGCTGTTTTTT. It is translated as CACSYTGVTYGELFF.

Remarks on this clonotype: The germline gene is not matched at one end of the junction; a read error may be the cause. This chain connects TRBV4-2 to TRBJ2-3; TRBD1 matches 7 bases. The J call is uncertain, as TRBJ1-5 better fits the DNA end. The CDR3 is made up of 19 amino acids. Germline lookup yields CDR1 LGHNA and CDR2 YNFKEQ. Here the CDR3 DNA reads TGTGCCAGCAACCAATGGGTAGCGGGAGAGCCGGTTGGGACAGATACGCAGCATTTT. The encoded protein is CASNQWVAGEPVGTDTQHF.

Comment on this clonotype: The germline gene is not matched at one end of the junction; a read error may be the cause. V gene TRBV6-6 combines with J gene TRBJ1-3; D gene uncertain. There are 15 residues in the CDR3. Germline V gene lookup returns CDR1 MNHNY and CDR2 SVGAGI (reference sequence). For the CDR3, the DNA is TGTGCCAGCAGTTACTCGGTGAACTCTGGAGACACCATATATTTT. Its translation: CASSYSVNSGDTIYF.

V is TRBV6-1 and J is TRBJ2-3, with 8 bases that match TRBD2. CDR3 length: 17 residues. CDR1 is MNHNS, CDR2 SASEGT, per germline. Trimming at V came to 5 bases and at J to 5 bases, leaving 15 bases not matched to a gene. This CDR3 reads CASSPELTGGPLDTQYF. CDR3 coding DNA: TGTGCCAGCAGTCCCGAGCTAACGGGAGGGCCCCTAGATACGCAGTATTTT.

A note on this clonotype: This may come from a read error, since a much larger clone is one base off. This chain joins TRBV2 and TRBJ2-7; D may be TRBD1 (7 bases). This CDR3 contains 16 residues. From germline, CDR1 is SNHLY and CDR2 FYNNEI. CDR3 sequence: CVSRGEAGWSSYEQYF. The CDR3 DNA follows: TGTGTCAGCAGGGGGGAGGCAGGTTGGAGCTCCTACGAGCAGTACTTC.

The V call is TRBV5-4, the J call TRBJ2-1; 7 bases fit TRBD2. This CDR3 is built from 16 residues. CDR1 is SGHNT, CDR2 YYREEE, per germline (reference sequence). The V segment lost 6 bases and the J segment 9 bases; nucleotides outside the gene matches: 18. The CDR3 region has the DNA TGTGCCAGCAACTCCCAAACTAGTGGGAGGGCTCTTGAGCAGTTCTTC. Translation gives CASNSQTSGRALEQFF.

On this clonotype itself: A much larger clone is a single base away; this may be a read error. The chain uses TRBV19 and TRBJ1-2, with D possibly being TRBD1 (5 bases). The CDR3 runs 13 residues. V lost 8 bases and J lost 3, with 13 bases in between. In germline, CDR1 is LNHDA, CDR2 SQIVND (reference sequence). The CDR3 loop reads CASGKGQHYGYTF. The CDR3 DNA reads TGTGCCAGTGGTAAGGGGCAGCACTATGGCTACACCTTC.

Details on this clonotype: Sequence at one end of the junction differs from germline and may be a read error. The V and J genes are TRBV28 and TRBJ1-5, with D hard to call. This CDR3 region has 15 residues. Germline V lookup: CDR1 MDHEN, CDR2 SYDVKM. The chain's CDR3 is CVSSSYRGGNQPQHF. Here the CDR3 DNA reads TGTGTCAGCAGTTCATACCGGGGTGGCAATCAGCCCCAGCATTTT.

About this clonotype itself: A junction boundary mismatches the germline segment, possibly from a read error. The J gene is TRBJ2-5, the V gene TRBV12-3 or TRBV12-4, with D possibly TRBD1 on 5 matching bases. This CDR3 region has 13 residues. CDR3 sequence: CVSSLGDGETKYF. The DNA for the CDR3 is TGTGTCAGCAGTTTAGGGGATGGAGAGACCAAGTACTTC.

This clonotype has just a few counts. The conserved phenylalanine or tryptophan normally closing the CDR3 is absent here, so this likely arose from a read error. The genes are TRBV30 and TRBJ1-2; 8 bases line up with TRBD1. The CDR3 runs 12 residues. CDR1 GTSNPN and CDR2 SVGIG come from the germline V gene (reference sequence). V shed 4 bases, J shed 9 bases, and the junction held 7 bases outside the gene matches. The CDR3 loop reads CAWTWDRLSYTS. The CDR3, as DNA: TGTGCCTGGACCTGGGACAGGCTCAGCTACACCTCA.

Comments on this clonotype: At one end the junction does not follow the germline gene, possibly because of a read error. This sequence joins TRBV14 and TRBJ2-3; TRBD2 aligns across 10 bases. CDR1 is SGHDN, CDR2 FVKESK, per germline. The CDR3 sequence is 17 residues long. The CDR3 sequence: CTSSLRSGRAVADTQYF. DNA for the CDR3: TGTACCAGCAGCCTACGGAGCGGGAGGGCCGTGGCAGATACGCAGTATTTT.

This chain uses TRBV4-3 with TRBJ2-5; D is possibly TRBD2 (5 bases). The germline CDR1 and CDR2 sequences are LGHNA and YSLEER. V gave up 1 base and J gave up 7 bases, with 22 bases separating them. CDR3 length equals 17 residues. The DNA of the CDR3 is TGCGCCAGCAGCCAAGCGGCTAGGGAGAGGACTGGTGTGACCCAGTACTTC. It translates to CASSQAARERTGVTQYF.

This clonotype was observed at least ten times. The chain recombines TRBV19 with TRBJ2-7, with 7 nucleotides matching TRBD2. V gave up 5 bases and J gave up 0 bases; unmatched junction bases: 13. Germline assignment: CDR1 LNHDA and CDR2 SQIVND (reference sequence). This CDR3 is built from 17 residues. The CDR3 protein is CASSRRSGGSRSYEQYF. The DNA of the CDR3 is TGTGCCAGTAGTCGAAGATCGGGCGGGAGTCGCTCCTACGAGCAGTACTTC. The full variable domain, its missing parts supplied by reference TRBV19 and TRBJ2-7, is DGGITQSPKYLFRKEGQNVTLSCEQNLNHDAMYWYRQDPGQGLRLIYYSQIVNDFQKGDIAEGYSVSREKKESFPLTVTSAQKNPTAFYLCASSRRSGGSRSYEQYFGPGTRLTVT.

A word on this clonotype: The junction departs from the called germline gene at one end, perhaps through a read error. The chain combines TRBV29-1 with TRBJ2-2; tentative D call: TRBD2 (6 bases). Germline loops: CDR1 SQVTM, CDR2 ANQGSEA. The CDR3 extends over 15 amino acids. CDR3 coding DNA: TGCAGAGTTGGTCGTCCGGGAGCTGGCACCGGGGAGCTGTTTTTT. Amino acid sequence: CRVGRPGAGTGELFF.

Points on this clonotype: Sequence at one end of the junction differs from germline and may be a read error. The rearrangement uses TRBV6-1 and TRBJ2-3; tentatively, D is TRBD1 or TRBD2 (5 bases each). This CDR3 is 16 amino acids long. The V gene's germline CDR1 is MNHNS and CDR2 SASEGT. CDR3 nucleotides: TGTTCCAGCAGTGAGGCGATAGCAGGGTGGGGGGATACGCAGTATTTT. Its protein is CSSSEAIAGWGDTQYF.

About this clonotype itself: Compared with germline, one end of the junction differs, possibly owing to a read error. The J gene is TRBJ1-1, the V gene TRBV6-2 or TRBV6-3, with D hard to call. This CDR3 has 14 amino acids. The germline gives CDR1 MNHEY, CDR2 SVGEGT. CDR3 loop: CASNYSTALTETFF. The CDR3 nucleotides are TGTGCCAGCAATTATTCCACAGCGCTCACTGAAACTTTCTTT.

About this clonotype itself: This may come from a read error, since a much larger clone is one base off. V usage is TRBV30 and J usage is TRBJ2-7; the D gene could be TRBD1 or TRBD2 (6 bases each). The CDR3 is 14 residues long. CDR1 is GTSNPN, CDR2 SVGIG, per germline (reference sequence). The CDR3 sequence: CAWTGGRDRNELYF. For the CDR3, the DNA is TGTGCCTGGACCGGGGGCCGGGATCGAAACGAGCTGTACTTC.

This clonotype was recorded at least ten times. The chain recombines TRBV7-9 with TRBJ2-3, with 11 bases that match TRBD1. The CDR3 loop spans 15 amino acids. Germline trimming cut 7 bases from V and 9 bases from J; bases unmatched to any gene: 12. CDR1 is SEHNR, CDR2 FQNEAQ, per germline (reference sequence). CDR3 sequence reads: CASTDPGQGVETQYF. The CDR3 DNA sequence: TGTGCCAGCACTGATCCGGGACAGGGGGTCGAGACGCAGTATTTT.

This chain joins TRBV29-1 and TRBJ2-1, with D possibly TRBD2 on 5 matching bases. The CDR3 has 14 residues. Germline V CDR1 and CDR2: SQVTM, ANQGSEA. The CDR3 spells CDVGTRGSYNEQFF. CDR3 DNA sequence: TGCGACGTCGGTACTAGAGGTTCCTACAATGAGCAGTTCTTC.

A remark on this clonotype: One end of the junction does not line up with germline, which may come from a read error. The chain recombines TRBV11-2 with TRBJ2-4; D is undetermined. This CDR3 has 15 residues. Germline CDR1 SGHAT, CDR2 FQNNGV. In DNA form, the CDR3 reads TGTGCCAGCACCGCTTCGGCCGTAGCCAAAAGCATTCAGTACTTC. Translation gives CASTASAVAKSIQYF. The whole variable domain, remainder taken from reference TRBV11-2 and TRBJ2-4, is EAGVAQSPRYKIIEKRQSVAFWCNPISGHATLYWYQQILGQGPKLLIQFQNNGVVDDSQLPKDRFSAERLKGVDSTLKIQPAKLEDSAVYLCASTASAVAKSIQYFGAGTRLSVL.

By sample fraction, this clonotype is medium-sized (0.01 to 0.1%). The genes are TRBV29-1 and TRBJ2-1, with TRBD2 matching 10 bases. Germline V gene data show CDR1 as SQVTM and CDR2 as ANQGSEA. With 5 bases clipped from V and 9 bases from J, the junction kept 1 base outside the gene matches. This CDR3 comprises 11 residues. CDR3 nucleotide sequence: TGCAGCGTTCAGCGGGAGGGTGAGCAGTTCTTC. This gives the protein CSVQREGEQFF.

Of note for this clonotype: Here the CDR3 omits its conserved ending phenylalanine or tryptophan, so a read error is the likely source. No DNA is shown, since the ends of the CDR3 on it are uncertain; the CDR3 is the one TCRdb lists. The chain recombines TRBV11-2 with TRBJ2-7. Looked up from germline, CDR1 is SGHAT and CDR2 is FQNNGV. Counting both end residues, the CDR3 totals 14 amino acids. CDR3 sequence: CASSSNRNSYEQLL.

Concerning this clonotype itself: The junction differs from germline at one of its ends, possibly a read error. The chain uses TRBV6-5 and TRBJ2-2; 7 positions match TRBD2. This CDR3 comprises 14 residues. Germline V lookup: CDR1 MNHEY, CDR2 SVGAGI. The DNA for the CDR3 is TGTGCCAGCAGTTACTCGAGGAAACGGGAGGAGGTGTTTTTT. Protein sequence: CASSYSRKREEVFF.

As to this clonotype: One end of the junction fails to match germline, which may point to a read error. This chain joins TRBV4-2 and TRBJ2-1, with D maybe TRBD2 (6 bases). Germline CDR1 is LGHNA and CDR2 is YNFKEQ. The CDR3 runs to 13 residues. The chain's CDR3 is CAGSQDWGDEQFF. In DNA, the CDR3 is TGTGCCGGCAGTCAAGACTGGGGGGATGAGCAGTTCTTC.

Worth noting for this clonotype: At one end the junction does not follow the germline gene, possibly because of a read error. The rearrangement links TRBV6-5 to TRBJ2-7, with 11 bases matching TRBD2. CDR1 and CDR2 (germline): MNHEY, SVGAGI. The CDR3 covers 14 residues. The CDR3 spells CVSRGLADVYVQYF. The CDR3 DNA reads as TGTGTCAGCAGGGGACTAGCGGACGTCTACGTGCAGTACTTC.